One sample yielded the 23 T cell receptor beta chains listed below, sequenced in a study of blood T cell repertoires in COVID-19. Generated by immunoSEQ multiplex PCR, the TCRdb table keeps only in-frame clones and is missing some. The sample has around 110,000 clones, 70% to 80% seen once. Sequences were obtained from peripheral blood. These receptors were collected from a human donor with acute or convalescent COVID-19. The donor label of this sample is uncertain.

A few counts support this clone. This chain links TRBV28 with TRBJ1-2, with D uncertain. This CDR3 is 11 amino acids long. Trimming shortened V by 7 bases and J by 2 bases, and 5 bases separated the two germline ends. Germline V lookup: CDR1 MDHEN, CDR2 SYDVKM. CDR3 DNA: TGTGCCAGCAACGGGAACTATGGCTACACCTTC. As protein: CASNGNYGYTF.

V and J are TRBV6-1 and TRBJ2-3; a possible D gene is TRBD2 (5 bases). Germline V CDR1 and CDR2: MNHNS, SASEGT. Trimming left V 3 bases short and J 6 bases short, with 10 bases between. The CDR3 spans 13 residues. CDR3 bases: TGTGCCAGCAGTGAGATTATAGCGGATACGCAGTATTTT. It encodes CASSEIIADTQYF.

The CDR3 DNA reads TGTGCCAGCAGCTTAGCCCTCAAAGTGGGGGGGAATGAAGCTTTCTTT. Translated: CASSLALKVGGNEAFF. This chain uses TRBV11-3 with TRBJ1-1, with D perhaps TRBD1 (5 bases). Germline V gene sequence: CDR1 SGHNT, CDR2 YENEEA. The CDR3 runs to 16 residues. V lost 1 base to trimming and J lost 7 bases, with 19 bases between them.

V gene TRBV23-1 combines with J gene TRBJ1-5; the D gene is possibly TRBD1 (5 bases). TRBV23-1 is filed as an ORF, its function uncertain. The CDR3 is 16 residues long. V lost 8 bases, J lost 0 bases, and 17 bases lay in between. CDR3 loop: CASPVRKGDSNQPQHF. DNA of the CDR3: TGCGCCAGCCCTGTAAGGAAAGGGGATAGCAATCAGCCCCAGCATTTT.

This chain links TRBV7-2 with TRBJ2-5; no firm D call. This CDR3 region has 14 residues. Trimming shortened V by 1 base and J by 6 bases, and 12 bases separated the two germline ends. Germline V lookup: CDR1 SGHTA, CDR2 FQGNSA. The CDR3 is CASSLGSWVKTQYF. CDR3 DNA sequence: TGTGCCAGCAGCTTAGGTAGCTGGGTAAAGACCCAGTACTTC.

Only a few counts were recorded for this clone. V is TRBV5-5 and J is TRBJ1-2; TRBD1 agrees at 7 bases. The CDR3 loop spans 17 amino acids. The germline V gene encodes CDR1 SGHKS and CDR2 YYEKEE (reference sequence). J gave up 0 bases and V 4 bases, and 12 bases lay outside the gene matches. The DNA for the CDR3 is TGTGCCAGCAGCCAACGACAGGGCCTAGCCGCTAACTATGGCTACACCTTC. Amino acid sequence: CASSQRQGLAANYGYTF. The full variable domain, in which reference TRBV5-5 and TRBJ1-2 provide the parts outside the CDR3, is DAGVTQSPTHLIKTRGQQVTLRCSPISGHKSVSWYQQVLGQGPQFIFQYYEKEERGRGNFPDRFSARQFPNYSSELNVNALLLGDSALYLCASSQRQGLAANYGYTFGSGTRLTVV.

CDR3 DNA: TGTGCCATCGGACAGGGCGGAAGCAATCAGCCCCAGCATTTT. Its protein is CAIGQGGSNQPQHF. The chain employs TRBV10-3 and TRBJ1-5, with 8 positions matching TRBD1. This CDR3 region has 14 residues. CDR1 is ENHRY, CDR2 SYGVKD, per germline. With V trimmed by 8 bases and J by 1 base, 4 bases remained unmatched.

This clone was counted between two and nine times. A junction end diverges from the germline sequence, so it may reflect a read error. The genes are TRBV7-7 and TRBJ2-2; 9 bases map to TRBD1. Germline CDR1 is SSHAT and CDR2 is FNYEAQ (reference sequence). This CDR3 has 14 residues. The CDR3 bases are TGTGCTAGCAGCAAGGACAGGGGATCCGGGGAGCTGTTTTTT. Its translation: CASSKDRGSGELFF.

This rearrangement joins TRBV18 to TRBJ2-3; D might be TRBD1 (6 bases). The germline V gene encodes CDR1 KGHSH and CDR2 LQKENI. The length of the CDR3 is 15 residues. V lost 3 bases and J 0 bases, leaving 10 bases between the germline ends. The CDR3 spells CASSPGQGSTDTQYF. CDR3 coding DNA: TGTGCCAGCTCACCGGGGCAGGGGAGCACAGATACGCAGTATTTT.

The chain uses TRBV5-4 and TRBJ1-2; D is undetermined. Trimming stripped 3 bases from V and 3 bases from J, with 9 bases between. This CDR3 spans 13 amino acids. Germline lookup yields CDR1 SGHNT and CDR2 YYREEE (reference sequence). The CDR3 DNA reads as TGTGCCAGCAGCTCCCAGAATTACTATGGCTACACCTTC. This gives the protein CASSSQNYYGYTF.

Here the CDR3 DNA reads TGTGCCAGCAGTTTACGGGGGGGATCCTACAATGAGCAGTTCTTC. As protein: CASSLRGGSYNEQFF. The J gene is TRBJ2-1, the V gene TRBV27; 8 bases map to TRBD2. This CDR3 has 15 residues. The trim removed 2 bases at V and 1 base at J, leaving 1 base unmatched. Germline V gives CDR1 MNHEY, CDR2 SMNVEV (reference sequence).

This clone was observed once. J is TRBJ1-4 and V is TRBV6-5, with TRBD1 matching over 7 bases. The CDR3 length is 14 residues. V shed 6 bases and J 6 bases; nucleotides not matched to a gene: 7. The germline gives CDR1 MNHEY, CDR2 SVGAGI. Written as DNA, the CDR3 is TGTGCCAGCAGCGTAGACAGGGATTATGAAAAACTGTTTTTT. It encodes CASSVDRDYEKLFF.

This sequence joins TRBV30 and TRBJ1-2; TRBD1 aligns across 9 bases. Trimming at V came to 3 bases and at J to 7 bases, leaving 12 bases not matched to a gene. In germline, CDR1 is GTSNPN, CDR2 SVGIG (reference sequence). The CDR3 is made up of 15 amino acids. As DNA, the CDR3 is TGTGCCTGGAGGGGGAATTTCGGGACAGGGTCTGGCTACACCTTC. It specifies CAWRGNFGTGSGYTF.

V usage is TRBV6-5 and J usage is TRBJ2-1; 9 bases align to TRBD2. With 6 bases clipped from V and 4 bases from J, the junction kept 7 bases outside the gene matches. Germline V gene lookup returns CDR1 MNHEY and CDR2 SVGAGI. The CDR3 loop spans 15 amino acids. CDR3 bases: TGTGCCAGCAGCAGAATCACTAGCGGGTACAATGAGCAGTTCTTC. Residues: CASSRITSGYNEQFF.

The chain links TRBV6-6 to TRBJ2-1, with 13 nucleotides matching TRBD2. V gave up 8 bases and J gave up 7 bases; unmatched junction bases: 11. This CDR3 is built from 16 residues. The germline gives CDR1 MNHNY, CDR2 SVGAGI (reference sequence). The CDR3 loop reads CASQDGLAGVSNEQFF. In DNA, the CDR3 is TGTGCCAGCCAAGACGGACTAGCGGGGGTGTCGAATGAGCAGTTCTTC.

The chain carries TRBV11-2 and TRBJ2-6; 7 nucleotides line up with TRBD1. Germline V gene lookup returns CDR1 SGHAT and CDR2 FQNNGV. Trimming took 4 bases from V and 0 from J; bases not matched to a gene: 12. This CDR3 has 19 amino acids. DNA of the CDR3: TGTGCCAGCAGCTCAGGGGGTGGGTACTTTGACTCTGGGGCCAACGTCCTGACTTTC. This codes for CASSSGGGYFDSGANVLTF.

This chain joins TRBV20-1 and TRBJ2-7, with 10 nucleotides matching TRBD2. This CDR3 comprises 17 residues. Trimming removed 3 bases from V and 2 bases from J; junction bases left unmatched: 13. Germline V gene data show CDR1 as DFQATT and CDR2 as SNEGSKA (reference sequence). The CDR3 sequence is CSASGGLAGARTYEQYF. The CDR3 DNA reads as TGCAGTGCTAGTGGGGGGCTAGCGGGGGCCCGAACCTACGAGCAGTACTTC.

This clone was counted at least ten times. This rearrangement joins TRBV28 to TRBJ1-5; unclear D gene. CDR1 MDHEN and CDR2 SYDVKM come from the germline V gene. The CDR3 contains 15 residues. The V gene lost 2 bases and the J gene lost 2 bases, with 10 bases spanning the gap. CDR3 loop: CASSLAGQRNQPQHF. CDR3 coding DNA: TGTGCCAGCAGTTTAGCGGGCCAACGCAATCAGCCCCAGCATTTT.

The genes are TRBV18 and TRBJ2-7; D perhaps matches TRBD1 (6 bases). CDR1 is KGHSH and CDR2 is LQKENI in the germline V gene. The V and J ends lost 3 bases and 3 bases respectively, with 15 bases between them. The CDR3 has 15 residues. In DNA form, the CDR3 reads TGTGCCAGCTCACCCGGCAGGGGTGTTGGCTACGAGCAGTACGTC. This encodes CASSPGRGVGYEQYV.

The genes are TRBV7-9 and TRBJ2-3, with 8 nucleotides matching TRBD1. CDR1 is SEHNR and CDR2 is FQNEAQ in the germline V gene (reference sequence). V gave up 7 bases and J gave up 0 bases; unmatched junction bases: 3. This CDR3 comprises 14 residues. CDR3 DNA sequence: TGTGCCAGCATAGGGACAGGAAGCACAGATACGCAGTATTTT. This sequence encodes CASIGTGSTDTQYF.

This clone was picked up a small number of times. The gene calls are TRBV7-3 and TRBJ1-2, with TRBD1 matching 7 bases. From germline, CDR1 is SGHTA and CDR2 FQGTGA. The junction had 9 bases not matched to a gene; V was cut back by 2 bases and J by 6 bases. The CDR3 is made up of 15 amino acids. The CDR3 region is CASSLAGGTDHGYTF. The CDR3 DNA reads as TGTGCCAGCAGCTTAGCGGGGGGGACAGATCATGGCTACACCTTC. The complete variable domain, with remaining parts taken from reference TRBV7-3 and TRBJ1-2, reads GAGVSQTPSNKVTEKGKYVELRCDPISGHTALYWYRQSLGQGPEFLIYFQGTGAADDSGLPNDRFFAVRPEGSVSTLKIQRTERGDSAVYLCASSLAGGTDHGYTFGSGTRLTVV.

This rearrangement joins TRBV24-1 to TRBJ1-2; possible D gene TRBD1, 6 bases. The CDR3 runs to 13 residues. The germline V gene encodes CDR1 KGHDR and CDR2 SFDVKD. Trimming left V 4 bases short and J 8 bases short, with 13 bases between. Here the CDR3 reads CATSDFSGAGYTF. Here the CDR3 DNA reads TGTGCCACCAGTGACTTTTCAGGGGCAGGCTACACCTTC.

V gene TRBV2 combines with J gene TRBJ2-3; D may be TRBD2 (6 bases). CDR1 and CDR2 from the germline V gene are SNHLY and FYNNEI. There are 12 residues in the CDR3. Trimming shortened V by 5 bases and J by 7 bases, and 10 bases separated the two germline ends. CDR3 protein: CASSSRGNTQYF. The CDR3 DNA is TGTGCCAGCAGTTCCCGGGGGAATACGCAGTATTTT.